This T cell receptor beta chain derives from a study of beta chain features in type 1 diabetes (dated by TCRdb to 2016 to 2018). Some background on the complete study: Mean age, gender distribution, total cell number and subset yield were not different between patients and healthy donors. Across all samples, about 110 million sorted cells were examined, and cell number per subset correlated strongly with RNA yield. The study compared TCRB repertoires of sorted circulating CD4+ T cell subsets between recently diagnosed type 1 diabetes patients and matched healthy donors. Regulatory and stem cell-like memory subsets were obtained from only 8 patients and about 8 healthy donors, while naive and central memory subsets were obtained from all 28 donors.

The entire amount of isolated RNA was reverse transcribed using the High Capacity cDNA Reverse Transcription Kit, so the sequenced TCRB transcripts were expressed ones. Stem cell-like memory T cell samples underwent survey-depth immunoSEQ sequencing, averaging roughly 1 million total reads per sample. After sorted cells were lysed in RLT buffer, RNA was extracted with DNase-treated RNeasy Micro or Mini kits, with the choice depending on cell number. To prevent cross-contamination, every cell subset was processed on its own, while patient and healthy donor samples were processed together. The immunoSEQ multiplex PCR was used to amplify TCRB sequences from cDNA, generating 87-bp fragments that spanned the CDR3 region. Amplicons were sequenced on the Illumina HiSeq platform. In the source study's methods: PCR bias was computationally corrected using synthetic template baselines, reads within Hamming distance 2 were collapsed, and singletons that could not be merged were discarded. Reads were aligned against IMGT so that V, D and J genes, CDR3 length and insertions or deletions at six rearrangement sites could be assigned. Within each subset, clonotype counts were normalized to sorted cell number, and only after that were true diversity and Gini coefficients computed with the tcR R package. The overlap coefficient, calculated on TCRB nucleotide sequences, was used to quantify repertoire sharing. TCRdb carries this immuneACCESS record with in-frame sequences only. Its versions omit some clonotypes, under half of them owing to an unresolved V gene in the studies checked, with the rest unexplained. Clonal size and the V and J genes are those of that table, whereas D and trimming came from the DNA. This sample lists 65,000 to 100,000 clones; under 35% were detected once. Clones ranked in the top ten supply about 0.5% of the sample.

Each donor gave one peripheral blood draw, approximately 0.11 L on average, collected into heparinised tubes. Using a panel that included CD45RO, CCR7, CD25, CD127, CD95 and CD27, naive, central memory, regulatory and stem cell-like memory CD4+ T cells were sorted on a BD FACSAria II. All sorted populations exceeded 95% purity. PBMCs were isolated right away by Lymphoprep density gradient centrifugation and were stained directly, without culture. To minimize batch effects, samples were stained and sorted in pairs, one healthy donor with one patient per experiment. Comments on this clone: Its antigen remains undetermined. Nothing much larger sits one base from this clone, and base qualities are not available.

The full study reports these points: Type 1 diabetes patients showed a moderate but significant shortening of TCRB CDR3 length in all four CD4+ subsets. Because the HLA sub-analyses included only small numbers of individuals, any influence of HLA type on TCRB rearrangement was left unresolved. At VDJ recombination sites, patients with type 1 diabetes made fewer insertions and deleted more nucleotides, a pattern implying thymic rearrangement abnormalities. Naive, central memory and regulatory TCRB repertoires appeared to be more alike among patients than among healthy donors. Because cDNA was sequenced instead of genomic DNA, activated cells with high expression could be over-represented, although the groups did not differ in activation or CD3 levels. Shorter templates might be favored by PCR, yet because patient and control samples were amplified and corrected together, any such skew would affect both groups equally.

Sequenced input: stem cell memory CD4+ T cells from blood. The intended sense of this specimen's cell subset or site label: stem cell-like memory CD4+ T cells. The receptor comes from a woman aged 18-30 years in good health.

For the CDR3, the sequence is CASSPGQANTGELFF. The bases read TGTGCCAGCAGTCCCGGACAGGCCAACACCGGGGAGCTGTTTTTT. The sequence joins TRBV6-1 to TRBJ2-2; 7 middle bases align to TRBD1. The germline V gene specifies MNHNS as CDR1 and SASEGT as CDR2. The CDR3 starts with the cysteine, ends with the phenylalanine, and has 15 residues. Of the read, only the CDR3 DNA is kept; its 45 bases are in frame from base 1. Trimming leaves V shorter by 5 bases and J shorter by 2 bases, with the junction holding 5 bases beyond the gene matches.